The rows below give T cell receptor beta chains drawn from one sample of a study of blood T cell repertoires in COVID-19. Here immunoSEQ multiplex PCR was the method, and the copy in TCRdb shows in-frame clones only, minus some. The sample yields more than 90,000 clones, approximately 86% seen once. Sequencing was performed on peripheral blood. The receptors shown here come from a human donor in a cohort sampled during active COVID-19. Each CDR3 is given with its conserved first and last residue. D genes are given only for firm matches. Not every row has a clone size; where given, it reads once, few, many or a size class.

d_gene: NA; v_gene: TRBV7-9; abundance: NA; j_gene: TRBJ2-7; CDR3aa: CASSFPGGYEQYF; CDR3nt: TGTGCCAGCAGCTTCCCCGGGGGCTACGAGCAGTACTTC
d_gene: NA; v_gene: TRBV6-5; abundance: NA; j_gene: TRBJ1-6; CDR3aa: CASSLGQNNSPLHF; CDR3nt: TGTGCCAGCAGTCTCGGACAGAATAATTCACCCCTCCACTTT
d_gene: TRBD1; v_gene: TRBV3-1/TRBV3-2; abundance: few; j_gene: TRBJ1-2; CDR3aa: CASSRDSGTGLRGYTF; CDR3nt: TGTGCCAGCAGCCGCGATTCCGGGACAGGGCTTCGGGGCTACACCTTC
d_gene: NA; v_gene: TRBV7-9; abundance: NA; j_gene: TRBJ1-1; CDR3aa: CASSFPGNTEAFF; CDR3nt: TGTGCCAGCAGCTTTCCAGGGAACACTGAAGCTTTCTTT
d_gene: NA; v_gene: TRBV28; abundance: NA; j_gene: TRBJ2-1; CDR3aa: CASSFSYYNEQFF; CDR3nt: TGTGCCAGCAGTTTTTCCTATTACAATGAGCAGTTCTTC
d_gene: TRBD1; v_gene: TRBV28; abundance: NA; j_gene: TRBJ2-1; CDR3aa: CASSLGRQGSNEQFF; CDR3nt: TGTGCCAGCAGTTTAGGACGACAGGGGAGCAATGAGCAGTTCTTC
d_gene: NA; v_gene: TRBV11-2; abundance: NA; j_gene: TRBJ2-5; CDR3aa: CASSLDFVRGKQETQYF; CDR3nt: TGTGCCAGCAGCTTAGATTTCGTCAGGGGAAAACAAGAGACCCAGTACTTC
d_gene: NA; v_gene: TRBV5-8; abundance: NA; j_gene: TRBJ2-6; CDR3aa: CASSSHVQGVGANVLTF; CDR3nt: TGTGCCAGCAGCTCTCATGTACAGGGTGTTGGGGCCAACGTCCTGACTTTC
d_gene: TRBD1; v_gene: TRBV11-2; abundance: NA; j_gene: TRBJ1-4; CDR3aa: CASSLISGQRNEKLFF; CDR3nt: TGTGCCAGCAGTTTAATCTCGGGACAGCGTAATGAAAAACTGTTTTTT
d_gene: NA; v_gene: TRBV2; abundance: NA; j_gene: TRBJ1-2; CDR3aa: CASRTGLTKGGYTF; CDR3nt: TGTGCCAGCAGGACGGGGTTGACAAAGGGTGGCTACACCTTC
d_gene: NA; v_gene: TRBV5-6; abundance: NA; j_gene: TRBJ1-5; CDR3aa: CASSLGAGGAQHF; CDR3nt: TGTGCCAGCAGCTTGGGAGCGGGCGGGGCCCAGCATTTT
d_gene: TRBD1; v_gene: TRBV7-2; abundance: NA; j_gene: TRBJ1-1; CDR3aa: CASSSPDRGRWEAFF; CDR3nt: TGTGCCAGCAGCTCCCCAGACAGGGGTAGGTGGGAAGCTTTCTTT
d_gene: NA; v_gene: TRBV4-2; abundance: NA; j_gene: TRBJ2-3; CDR3aa: CASSHVGPGGTDTQYF; CDR3nt: TGTGCCAGCAGCCATGTGGGGCCGGGGGGCACAGATACGCAGTATTTT
d_gene: TRBD1; v_gene: TRBV7-8; abundance: NA; j_gene: TRBJ1-5; CDR3aa: CASSPNRGRNQPQHF; CDR3nt: TGTGCCAGCAGCCCAAACAGGGGTAGGAATCAGCCCCAGCATTTT
d_gene: NA; v_gene: TRBV18; abundance: NA; j_gene: TRBJ1-5; CDR3aa: CASSPKRDQPQHF; CDR3nt: TGTGCCAGCTCGCCTAAGCGGGATCAGCCCCAGCATTTT
d_gene: TRBD1; v_gene: TRBV23-1; abundance: NA; j_gene: TRBJ1-5; CDR3aa: CASIIRPDRPYQPQHF; CDR3nt: TGCGCCAGCATAATCCGGCCGGACAGGCCCTATCAGCCCCAGCATTTT
d_gene: NA; v_gene: TRBV6-6; abundance: NA; j_gene: TRBJ1-2; CDR3aa: CASSYSPGGNGYTF; CDR3nt: TGTGCCAGCAGTTACAGTCCCGGGGGGAATGGCTACACCTTC